This T cell receptor (beta chain) was retrieved from a study of blood T cell repertoires in COVID-19. Study summary: Material from acute and convalescent COVID-19 was sourced from the United States, Italy and Spain. Sources were T cells, B-cell-depleted T cells, or PBMCs; the material itself was cDNA or gDNA.

Deletions cut 0 bases from V and 0 bases from J, with 13 bases between. The CDR3 sequence is 17 residues long. Germline CDR1 WNHNN, CDR2 SYGVQD (reference sequence). In the authors' methods: Reference gene primer amplification in the assay estimated nucleated cell counts. TCRdb's copy holds only in-frame clones and misses some; the assay was immunoSEQ multiplex PCR. V, J and clone size derive from that table, while D and trimming were established from the DNA sequence. Of some 220,000 clones in the sample, approximately 83% were seen once. The TCR was taken from a woman aged 30 to 39 who had recovered from COVID-19. The chain combines TRBV10-1 with TRBJ2-3; a possible D gene is TRBD2 (5 bases). Material: peripheral blood. CDR3 sequence: CASSESQLVTSTDTQYF. The CDR3 DNA reads as TGCGCCAGCAGTGAGTCCCAACTAGTTACAAGCACAGATACGCAGTATTTT.